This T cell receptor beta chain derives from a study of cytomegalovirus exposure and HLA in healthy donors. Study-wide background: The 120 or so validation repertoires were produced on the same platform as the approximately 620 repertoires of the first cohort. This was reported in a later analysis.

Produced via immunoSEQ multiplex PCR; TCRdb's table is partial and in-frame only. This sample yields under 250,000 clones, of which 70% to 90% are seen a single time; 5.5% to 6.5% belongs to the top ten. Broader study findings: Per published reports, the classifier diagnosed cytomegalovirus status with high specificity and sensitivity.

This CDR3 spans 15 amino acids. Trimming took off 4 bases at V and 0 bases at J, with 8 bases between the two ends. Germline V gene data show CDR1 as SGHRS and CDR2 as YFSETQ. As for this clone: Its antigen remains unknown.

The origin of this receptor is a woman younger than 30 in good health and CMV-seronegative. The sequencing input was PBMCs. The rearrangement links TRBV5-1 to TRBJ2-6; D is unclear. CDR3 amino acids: CASSTVSSGANVLTF. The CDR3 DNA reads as TGCGCCAGCAGCACGGTGAGCTCTGGGGCCAACGTCCTGACTTTC.